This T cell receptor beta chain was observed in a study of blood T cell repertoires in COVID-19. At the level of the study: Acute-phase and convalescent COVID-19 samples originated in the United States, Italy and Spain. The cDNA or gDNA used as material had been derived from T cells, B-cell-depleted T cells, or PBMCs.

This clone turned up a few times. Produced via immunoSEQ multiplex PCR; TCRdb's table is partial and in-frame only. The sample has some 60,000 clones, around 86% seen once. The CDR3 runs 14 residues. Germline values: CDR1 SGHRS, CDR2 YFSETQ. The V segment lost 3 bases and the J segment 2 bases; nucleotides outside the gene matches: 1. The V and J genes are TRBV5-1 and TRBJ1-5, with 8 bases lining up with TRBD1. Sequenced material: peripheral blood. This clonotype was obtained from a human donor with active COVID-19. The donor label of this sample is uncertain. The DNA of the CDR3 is TGCGCCAGCAGCTCGACAGGGGGCAATCAGCCCCAGCATTTT. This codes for CASSSTGGNQPQHF.